This is a list of T cell receptor beta chains from one sample in a study of tumor-infiltrating lymphocytes in oesophageal squamous cell carcinoma. Via MiXCR, TCRdb re-called the PCR reads, giving one row per CDR3 protein. The data show about 14,000 distinct CDR3 sequences, approximately 50% seen once. Sequences were obtained from blood. The source of these receptors is a male donor with esophageal squamous cell carcinoma. Both conserved end residues are part of each CDR3. A D gene is named only where the DNA matches it firmly. Where a row states a size, it is once, few, many or the class of an expanded clone; other rows omit it.

J	V	size	D	DNA	CDR3
TRBJ1-2	TRBV29-1	few	-	TGCAGCGTCGGGACATTTAACTATGGCTACACCTTC	CSVGTFNYGYTF
TRBJ1-4	TRBV5-1	many	TRBD1	TGCGCCAGCAGCTCACGACAGGGGACGAATGAAAAACTGTTTTTT	CASSSRQGTNEKLFF
TRBJ2-5	TRBV24-1	medium-sized	TRBD1	TGTGCCACCAGTGATCCGGGACAGGGGAGTCCAGAGACCCAGTACTTC	CATSDPGQGSPETQYF
TRBJ2-1	TRBV7-6	-	-	TGTGCCAGCAGCTTAGCGGCCGGCGGAAATGAGCAGTTCTTC	CASSLAAGGNEQFF
TRBJ1-2	TRBV7-2	-	-	TGTGCCAGCAGCTTCCCGACCTTC	CASSFPTF
TRBJ2-2	TRBV10-3	many	TRBD2	TGTGCCATCAGAGGACTAGGTCTGGTCACCGGGGAGCTGTTTTTT	CAIRGLGLVTGELFF
TRBJ2-1	TRBV7-6	-	TRBD2	TGTGCCAGCGCGACTAGGCGGGAGAACACCGGGGAGCTGTATTTT	CASATRRENTGELYF
TRBJ2-7	TRBV7-3	few	TRBD2	TGTGCCAGCAGCTCCCTTCCCCTATCTAGCGGGTCTTCACTCGACGAGCAGTACTTC	CASSSLPLSSGSSLDEQYF
TRBJ2-5	TRBV12-3/TRBV12-4	medium-sized	TRBD2	TGTGCCAGCAGTTTGGGGCGGGGGGGCCAAGAGACCCAGTACTTC	CASSLGRGGQETQYF
TRBJ2-7	TRBV7-2	-	TRBD1	TGTGCCAGCAGCCTACGACAGGGAACGGGCGAGCAGTACTTC	CASSLRQGTGEQYF
TRBJ2-1	TRBV7-2	few	-	TGTGCCAGCAGCTTAGATGGCAGGTTCGGTGAGCAGTTCTTC	CASSLDGRFGEQFF
TRBJ1-1	TRBV10-3	once	-	TGTGCCATCAGAGGGATTGATGAATTGGCTTTCTTT	CAIRGIDELAFF
TRBJ1-5	TRBV12-3/TRBV12-4	-	-	TGTGCCAGCAGTTTATGGCAGGGAGATCAGCCCCAGCATTTT	CASSLWQGDQPQHF
TRBJ2-3	TRBV7-2	-	-	TGTGCCAGCAGCCACTACACAGATACGCAGTATTTT	CASSHYTDTQYF
TRBJ2-1	TRBV4-1	-	-	TGCGCCAGCAGCCGACCTAGAGCCCGGACTAACAATGAGCAGTTCTTC	CASSRPRARTNNEQFF
TRBJ1-3	TRBV19	few	-	TGTGCCAGTAGTATACAAAGATCTGGAAACACCATATATTTT	CASSIQRSGNTIYF
TRBJ2-1	TRBV7-2	-	-	TGTGCCAGCAGCTTAGCTCGCAATGAGCAGTTCTTC	CASSLARNEQFF
TRBJ2-5	TRBV7-2	-	-	TGTGCCAGCAGCTTAGGAGGGTTGGAGACCCAGTACTTC	CASSLGGLETQYF
TRBJ2-1	TRBV7-8	once	TRBD2	TGTGCCAGCACTTCTTTAGCGGGAATGGATACGCAGTTCTTC	CASTSLAGMDTQFF
TRBJ1-2	TRBV25-1	many	TRBD1	TGTGCCAGCAGTGCGTCAACAGGGGGCAACTATGGCTACACCTTC	CASSASTGGNYGYTF
TRBJ2-7	TRBV7-3	-	TRBD2	TGTGCCAGCAGCTTCTTAGCGGGAGGGCCGTTGAGCTCCTACAATGAGCAGTACTTC	CASSFLAGGPLSSYNEQYF
TRBJ2-1	TRBV7-2	large	-	TGTGCCAGCAGCTTAAACGCGGGGACATCCTACAATGAGCAGTTCTTC	CASSLNAGTSYNEQFF
TRBJ2-5	TRBV7-6	-	-	TGTGCCAGCAGCTTAGCGTCCCGAGCGACCCAGTACTTC	CASSLASRATQYF
TRBJ2-7	TRBV6-6	-	-	TGTGCCAGCAGTTACTCGACGGGGTGGAGCCATACCTACGAGCAGTACTTC	CASSYSTGWSHTYEQYF
TRBJ2-1	TRBV6-1	-	TRBD2	TGTGCCAGCAGTAAGGGACTACAGAGCTCCTACAATGAGCAGTTCTTC	CASSKGLQSSYNEQFF
TRBJ2-1	TRBV5-1	-	-	TGCGCCAGCAGCTTGGGAGTCGGCCGGTCCTACAATGAGCAGTTCTTC	CASSLGVGRSYNEQFF
TRBJ2-5	TRBV12-3/TRBV12-4	once	TRBD1	TGTGCCAGCAGTTCCCTGGGGACAGGGGAGACCCAGTACTTC	CASSSLGTGETQYF
TRBJ2-1	TRBV7-2	-	TRBD2	TGTGCCAGCAGCACCGGACTAGACTATGAGCAGTTCTTC	CASSTGLDYEQFF
TRBJ2-3	TRBV12-3/TRBV12-4	-	-	TGTGCCAGCAGCCCCAGCACAGATACGCAGTATTTT	CASSPSTDTQYF
TRBJ2-5	TRBV7-6	-	-	TGTGCCAGCACTGAGGGCAGGGTAGGAGAGACCCAGTACTTC	CASTEGRVGETQYF
TRBJ1-1	TRBV30	many	-	TGTGCCTGGAGTGTAGAGACGGGAAACACTGAAGCTTTCTTT	CAWSVETGNTEAFF